This TCR beta chain derives from a study of human T cells and chemical hapten exposure (dated by TCRdb to the early 2020s). With regard to the full study: For sensitization, 2% DPC in acetone was applied to a 2 cm by 2 cm area of upper inner arm skin. Patients additionally received weekly therapeutic DPC doses to the scalp throughout the roughly 25-week study period. Patch testing was performed on the upper back with Finn chambers containing 0.01% DPC, and the patch tests were scored after 6 days according to International Contact Dermatitis Research Group standards. Most of the patients in the cohort were female, and the cohort covered alopecia areata with under or over 50% scalp involvement, alopecia totalis and alopecia universalis. Libraries were combined into a pool for sequencing, and differences in TCR yield between samples came mainly from small differences in library volumes within the pool. Peripheral blood TCR repertoire changes were tracked in vivo in alopecia patients during primary and secondary sensitization to the hapten diphenylcyclopropenone (DPC). Blood samples were taken from patients before sensitization (week 0) and then at 2, 6 and about 24 weeks after DPC sensitization. Around 30 alopecia patients provided blood for TCR sequencing at one to four time points (pre-sensitization, 2, 6 and 24 weeks).

The library was made by RACE. These reads were obtained on a NextSeq 500. During library preparation, unique molecular identifiers were attached to individual cDNA molecules so that TCRs could be counted in a quantitative, reproducible way. Both TCR alpha and TCR beta chains were sequenced from each blood RNA sample. On the authors' methods: The median number of TCRs per sample was 95,638, ranging from about 23,224 to 700,000. The Decombinator software suite was used to annotate V, J and CDR3 in the TCR reads. Every sample was subsampled to the same number of TCRs (28,000) for the PS versus PT1 abundance plots. TCRs were defined as expanded if absent before sensitization and observed at least eight times at the 2-week time point. In-frame beta chains were kept once TCRdb had trimmed the public reads at Q25 with fastp and called clones with MiXCR. Each entry merges the rows of one CDR3 protein and shows their most common DNA and genes. The authors' filters were not applied to this entry. The sample table contains about 380,000 distinct CDR3 sequences; only one count was recorded for 4.5% to 5.5% of them. 2% to 3% of the sample is in the top ten clones.

The time point tag for this specimen amounts to: pre-sensitization, week 0. The meaning of the sample's treatment or condition label: therapeutic diphenylcyclopropenone sensitization with weekly scalp DPC. At each patch-test visit, blood was drawn before the patch test was applied. Patients were eligible if aged 18 to 70, diagnosed with alopecia and judged suitable for DPC therapy, and pregnant patients were excluded. Total RNA was isolated from unfractionated whole blood collected in Tempus Blood RNA tubes. This clonotype came up a few times. What antigen it recognizes has not been identified. There are no base qualities to consult, and no much larger clone falls within one base. What the study reported, not specific to this receptor: DPC sensitization did not change the number of TCRs with a frequency above 1 in 1000, and there was no evidence of changes in global repertoire structure. Repeated subsampling changed both the strength of the expansion versus patch-test correlation and the threshold at which that correlation became significant. All patients had alopecia, a presumed autoimmune disease, so their immune response might differ from that of healthy individuals. Compared with pre-sensitization or healthy control sets, expanded TCRs formed significantly more large CDR3 similarity clusters, which is consistent with antigen-driven responses. The number of PT1 expanded TCRs positively correlated with patch test score, significant at thresholds 8, 16 and 32 but not 4.

This receptor was identified in a woman aged 45-60 years with alopecia areata. Some clones in this sample may be carry-over from other donors' samples. The sample consisted of whole blood, taken in connection with sensitization to the hapten diphenylcyclopropenone (DPC).

The sequence in DNA is TGCAGCGTTTGGGAAAACATTCAGTACTTC. It codes for CSVWENIQYF. The chain employs TRBV29-1 and TRBJ2-4; the D segment cannot be called with confidence. Reading the germline V gene gives CDR1 SQVTM and CDR2 ANQGSEA. Its CDR3 holds 10 amino acids, cysteine through phenylalanine. Only the CDR3 part of the read is kept: 30 bases, read in frame from the first base. Relative to germline, V is 5 bases shorter and J is 5 bases shorter, with 4 bases between their ends. With the rest looked up from the reference TRBV29-1 and TRBJ2-4 genes rather than sequenced, the full variable domain is SAVISQKPSRDICQRGTSLTIQCQVDSQVTMMFWYRQQPGQSLTLIATANQGSEATYESGFVIDKFPISRPNLTFSTLTVSNMSPEDSSIYLCSVWENIQYFGAGTRLSVL.